Below, 24 T cell receptor beta chains from the same sample are listed, as sequenced in a study of blood T cell repertoires in COVID-19. Only in-frame clones appear in the TCRdb table, and some are missing; sequencing was by immunoSEQ multiplex PCR. The sample includes fewer than 400,000 clones, roughly 88% of them seen just once. The sample comprised peripheral blood. The receptors shown here come from a woman aged 25 to 39 with COVID-19, enrolled during active disease.

V and J are TRBV9 and TRBJ1-5, with D maybe TRBD1 (5 bases). CDR3 length: 14 residues. Germline V gene lookup returns CDR1 SGDLS and CDR2 YYNGEE. V lost 4 bases and J 6 bases, leaving 14 bases between the germline ends. The CDR3 nucleotides are TGTGCCAGCAGCATAACAGGTACGGGTCAGCCCCAGCATTTT. Translated, it gives CASSITGTGQPQHF.

In DNA, the CDR3 is TGTGCCAGCAGTCGAGAATTGGGACACTCAGCTCGCTCCTATAATTCACCCCTCCACTTT. It translates to CASSRELGHSARSYNSPLHF. The chain recombines TRBV6-6 with TRBJ1-6, with D tentatively TRBD1 (6 bases). Trimming shortened V by 5 bases and J by 0 bases, and 23 bases separated the two germline ends. CDR1 MNHNY and CDR2 SVGAGI come from the germline V gene (reference sequence). This CDR3 is 20 amino acids long.

This chain links TRBV27 with TRBJ2-7, with a weak D call TRBD1 (6 bases). The V and J ends lost 5 bases and 4 bases respectively, with 15 bases between them. Germline CDR1 is MNHEY and CDR2 is SMNVEV (reference sequence). The CDR3 length is 14 residues. CDR3 sequence (DNA): TGTGCCAGCAGTCATCTAGAGGGGGTGTACGAGCAGTACTTC. This translates into CASSHLEGVYEQYF.

With regard to this clone: This same CDR3 is encoded by further DNA sequences in the sample. The chain recombines TRBV28 with TRBJ2-1; 8 bases are a match to TRBD2. The ends lost 5 bases at V and 0 bases at J; junction bases unmatched: 3. The V gene's germline CDR1 is MDHEN and CDR2 SYDVKM. CDR3 length: 15 amino acids. DNA for the CDR3: TGTGCCAGCAGTCGGAGCGGGAGCTCCTACAATGAGCAGTTCTTC. Its protein product is CASSRSGSSYNEQFF.

This sequence joins TRBV7-2 and TRBJ2-2; D call uncertain. V lost 4 bases and J 0 bases, leaving 12 bases between the germline ends. Germline lookup yields CDR1 SGHTA and CDR2 FQGNSA. There are 16 residues in the CDR3. DNA of the CDR3: TGTGCCAGCAGCTCCAACCGGGTCACGAACACCGGGGAGCTGTTTTTT. Protein sequence: CASSSNRVTNTGELFF.

This clone has ten or more counts. The CDR3 nucleotides read TGTGCCAGCAGTGAATCAGCGAGCACAGATACGCAGTATTTT. Encoded protein: CASSESASTDTQYF. The rearrangement links TRBV6-4 to TRBJ2-3; D is undetermined. Germline V CDR1 and CDR2: MRHNA, SNTAGT. This CDR3 is built from 14 residues. Trimming left V 3 bases short and J 0 bases short, with 7 bases between.

This clone was observed once. The chain is built from TRBV27 and TRBJ1-2; D possibly corresponds to TRBD1 (5 bases). Germline V gives CDR1 MNHEY, CDR2 SMNVEV (reference sequence). V was pared by 1 base and J by 7 bases, with 10 bases between. The CDR3 runs 13 residues. The chain's CDR3 is CASSLLLGGGYTF. As DNA, the CDR3 is TGTGCCAGCAGTTTATTATTGGGGGGTGGCTACACCTTC.

The chain combines TRBV7-3 with TRBJ2-5; no definite D call. In germline, CDR1 is SGHTA, CDR2 FQGTGA. The CDR3 extends over 15 amino acids. The ends were cut back, 5 bases at V and 5 bases at J, with 18 bases in the middle. Here the CDR3 DNA reads TGTGCCAGCAGCCCCGAACCCCTTAGTACGGAGACCCAGTACTTC. Encoded protein: CASSPEPLSTETQYF. The whole variable domain, remainder taken from reference TRBV7-3 and TRBJ2-5, is GAGVSQTPSNKVTEKGKYVELRCDPISGHTALYWYRQSLGQGPEFLIYFQGTGAADDSGLPNDRFFAVRPEGSVSTLKIQRTERGDSAVYLCASSPEPLSTETQYFGPGTRLLVL.

The chain employs TRBV11-2 and TRBJ2-7, with a weak D call TRBD2 (5 bases). With 4 bases removed from V and 6 bases from J, the gap between germline ends came to 13 bases. The CDR3 spans 13 residues. Germline V gene data show CDR1 as SGHAT and CDR2 as FQNNGV. The CDR3 bases are TGTGCCAGCAGCTATGGACTGGCTGGCGAGCAGTACTTC. Protein sequence: CASSYGLAGEQYF. The whole variable domain, filled in from reference TRBV11-2 and TRBJ2-7, reads EAGVAQSPRYKIIEKRQSVAFWCNPISGHATLYWYQQILGQGPKLLIQFQNNGVVDDSQLPKDRFSAERLKGVDSTLKIQPAKLEDSAVYLCASSYGLAGEQYFGPGTRLTVT.

A word on this clone: The same CDR3 is also encoded by other DNA sequences in this sample. This sequence joins TRBV5-1 and TRBJ1-5, with D perhaps TRBD1 (6 bases). The CDR3 sequence is 15 residues long. The V and J ends lost 0 bases and 0 bases respectively, with 7 bases between them. Germline CDR1 reads SGHRS; CDR2 reads YFSETQ. The CDR3 protein is CASSLGTDSNQPQHF. CDR3 nucleotides: TGCGCCAGCAGCTTGGGGACAGATAGCAATCAGCCCCAGCATTTT.

V and J are TRBV7-9 and TRBJ1-5; possibly TRBD1 for D (5 bases). CDR3 size: 13 residues. V was trimmed by 0 bases and J by 8 bases, leaving 8 bases between them. Looked up from germline, CDR1 is SEHNR and CDR2 is FQNEAQ (reference sequence). The CDR3 loop reads CASSLAGGEPQHF. The CDR3 DNA is TGTGCCAGCAGCTTAGCTGGGGGGGAGCCCCAGCATTTT. The complete variable domain, with remaining parts taken from reference TRBV7-9 and TRBJ1-5, reads DTGVSQNPRHKITKRGQNVTFRCDPISEHNRLYWYRQTLGQGPEFLTYFQNEAQLEKSRLLSDRFSAERPKGSFSTLEIQRTEQGDSAMYLCASSLAGGEPQHFGDGTRLSIL.

The genes are TRBV10-3 and TRBJ2-5; D might be TRBD2 (7 bases). This CDR3 spans 17 amino acids. Germline CDR1 reads ENHRY; CDR2 reads SYGVKD. V lost 10 bases and J 4 bases, leaving 28 bases between the germline ends. The CDR3 sequence: CATPGRGGGGGGETQYF. CDR3 nucleotides: TGTGCCACCCCGGGGAGAGGAGGCGGAGGGGGGGGAGAGACCCAGTACTTC.

This clone was detected only a few times. The chain is built from TRBV28 and TRBJ2-1; D not certain. This CDR3 region has 18 residues. Germline values: CDR1 MDHEN, CDR2 SYDVKM. V was shortened by 5 bases and J by 4 bases, with 24 bases between the two germline ends. For the CDR3, the DNA is TGTGCCAGCAGTCCCCAAGTTTGGGCTGCGACATCTTACAATGAGCAGTTCTTC. This encodes CASSPQVWAATSYNEQFF.

This chain links TRBV6-4 with TRBJ2-2; 10 bases map to TRBD2. The CDR3 is 16 amino acids. V gave up 5 bases and J gave up 0 bases; unmatched junction bases: 3. Germline V gives CDR1 MRHNA, CDR2 SNTAGT. The CDR3 protein is CASSLLAGANTGELFF. The CDR3 DNA sequence: TGTGCCAGCAGTCTCCTAGCGGGGGCGAACACCGGGGAGCTGTTTTTT.

This clone came up once. V and J are TRBV27 and TRBJ1-2, with 8 bases that match TRBD1. The CDR3 covers 14 residues. The V and J ends lost 3 bases and 7 bases, in that order; junction bases with no gene match: 7. Germline V gene data show CDR1 as MNHEY and CDR2 as SMNVEV (reference sequence). The CDR3 region is CASSFATGEAGYTF. In DNA form, the CDR3 reads TGTGCCAGCAGTTTCGCGACAGGGGAAGCTGGCTACACCTTC.

The chain recombines TRBV9 with TRBJ1-2; perhaps TRBD1 as D (6 bases). Germline CDR1 reads SGDLS; CDR2 reads YYNGEE. V lost 1 base and J lost 2, with 12 bases in between. This CDR3 is built from 15 residues. CDR3 region: CASSVTGHTNYGYTF. CDR3 DNA sequence: TGTGCCAGCAGCGTAACGGGACATACAAACTATGGCTACACCTTC.

The V and J genes are TRBV21-1 and TRBJ1-4; the table's D call of TRBD1 was not tested on the DNA. TRBV21-1 is described as a pseudogene. The CDR3 sequence is 17 residues long. The CDR3, as DNA: TGTGCCAGCAGCCCCTCCCGGGACAGGAACCTCGGTGAAAAACTGTTTTTT. Its protein is CASSPSRDRNLGEKLFF.

The V and J genes are TRBV19 and TRBJ2-3, with TRBD2 matching 7 bases. V was clipped by 9 bases and J by 5 bases; unmatched bases: 14. This CDR3 spans 15 amino acids. Germline-derived CDR1 and CDR2 are LNHDA and SQIVND (reference sequence). CDR3: CASPPGGGHIDTQYF. The CDR3 DNA reads as TGTGCCAGCCCCCCGGGGGGAGGCCACATAGATACGCAGTATTTT.

This sequence joins TRBV19 and TRBJ2-7; 12 bases map to TRBD2. The V gene's germline CDR1 is LNHDA and CDR2 SQIVND (reference sequence). The ends lost 5 bases at V and 3 bases at J; junction bases unmatched: 2. This CDR3 spans 14 amino acids. CDR3 sequence: CASSRTSGNYEQYF. The CDR3, as DNA: TGTGCCAGTAGTCGGACTAGCGGGAACTACGAGCAGTACTTC.

This chain joins TRBV7-2 and TRBJ2-1; possibly TRBD1 for D (6 bases). Trimming removed 1 base at V and 4 bases at J, with 8 bases between. CDR1 SGHTA and CDR2 FQGNSA come from the germline V gene. The CDR3 loop spans 14 amino acids. The CDR3 spells CASSLEGGYNEQFF. The DNA of the CDR3 is TGTGCCAGCAGCTTAGAAGGGGGATACAATGAGCAGTTCTTC.

The rearrangement uses TRBV5-4 and TRBJ1-6; D is uncertain. V dropped 0 bases and J dropped 6 bases, with 10 bases sitting between them. The CDR3 spans 15 residues. Germline V gene data show CDR1 as SGHNT and CDR2 as YYREEE (reference sequence). The CDR3 sequence is CASSLDLTPNSPLHF. CDR3 bases: TGTGCCAGCAGCTTGGATCTGACACCTAATTCACCCCTCCACTTT.

The chain uses TRBV10-2 and TRBJ2-3, with 11 positions matching TRBD2. Germline CDR1 reads WSHSY; CDR2 reads SAAADI. V lost 5 bases and J lost 0; bases outside the gene matches: 10. This CDR3 is 18 amino acids long. In DNA, the CDR3 is TGCGCCAGCAGTAATACCACGGGACTAGCGGCTAGCACAGATACGCAGTATTTT. Its protein is CASSNTTGLAASTDTQYF.

This clone was observed a handful of times. V usage is TRBV5-1 and J usage is TRBJ1-2; 9 nucleotides match TRBD1. CDR3 length: 15 residues. Unmatched junction bases numbered 6, after V lost 4 bases and J lost 2 bases. The germline gives CDR1 SGHRS, CDR2 YFSETQ. The CDR3 nucleotides are TGCGCCAGCAGCGCTTCCGGGACAGGGAACTATGGCTACACCTTC. Translated, it gives CASSASGTGNYGYTF.

This clone has only a few counts. The chain combines TRBV7-9 with TRBJ2-1; 7 bases are shared with TRBD2. There are 15 residues in the CDR3. Trimming at V came to 0 bases and at J to 3 bases, leaving 2 bases not matched to a gene. Germline values: CDR1 SEHNR, CDR2 FQNEAQ (reference sequence). The CDR3 protein is CASSLATSSYNEQFF. CDR3 coding DNA: TGTGCCAGCAGCTTAGCGACTAGCAGCTACAATGAGCAGTTCTTC.